The rows below give T cell receptor beta chains drawn from one sample of a study of blood T cell repertoires in COVID-19. Some clones are missing from TCRdb's copy, which holds only in-frame ones; the method was immunoSEQ multiplex PCR. The data contain some 310,000 clones, around 91% of them singletons. Sequenced: peripheral blood. Receptor source: a woman between 35 and 50 years old with COVID-19, enrolled during active disease. The CDR3 runs from the conserved cysteine through the conserved F or W. Each record gives: V gene, D gene, J gene, clone size, CDR3 DNA, CDR3 protein. A D gene is named only where the DNA matches it firmly. A row's size may be missing; if present it is once, few, many or a size class.

>TRBV28|TRBD1|TRBJ2-7|-
TGTGCCAGCAGTCCGCCGGGACAGGGGGCCTACGAGCAGTACTTC
CASSPPGQGAYEQYF
>TRBV15|TRBD2|TRBJ2-1|-
TGTGCCACCAGCCGACTACTAGCGGGGGGAAACAATGAGCAGTTCTTC
CATSRLLAGGNNEQFF
>TRBV19|-|TRBJ1-5|-
TGTGCCAGTAGTATAGGGACTAACGTCTATAAATATAGCAATCAGCCCCAGCATTTT
CASSIGTNVYKYSNQPQHF
>TRBV5-3|-|TRBJ1-1|-
TGTGCCAGAAGCCCCAGTGAGAGGACTGAAGCTTTCTTT
CARSPSERTEAFF
>TRBV3-1/TRBV3-2|TRBD2|TRBJ2-3|-
TGTGCCAGCAGTCGAAGACTAGCGGGGGGGGAGCGTACGCAGTATTTT
CASSRRLAGGERTQYF
>TRBV27|TRBD1|TRBJ2-7|-
TGTGCCAGCAGGAATCTTACAGGGGACGAGCAGTACTTC
CASRNLTGDEQYF
>TRBV19|-|TRBJ1-2|few
TGTGCCAGTAGTATTGAGGGAAACTATGGCTACACCTTC
CASSIEGNYGYTF
>TRBV5-5|-|TRBJ1-3|-
TGTGCCAGCACCATAACGGGGGGATCTGGAAACACCATATATTTT
CASTITGGSGNTIYF
>TRBV28|-|TRBJ1-2|-
TGTGCCAGCAGTGGCCGGAACAGGGACTATGGCTACACCTTC
CASSGRNRDYGYTF
>TRBV24-1|-|TRBJ1-1|-
TGTGCCACCAGTGACCCTGGGTTCGTAGGGGAGGACACTGAAGCTTTCTTT
CATSDPGFVGEDTEAFF
>TRBV5-6|-|TRBJ1-4|-
TGTGCCAGCAGCTTGAGCCCTGATCCGATCGCGGGAGGGGAAAAACTGTTTTTT
CASSLSPDPIAGGEKLFF
>TRBV18|-|TRBJ2-7|-
TGTGCCAGCTCTCTTCGGACTACATACGGGCAGTACTTC
CASSLRTTYGQYF
>TRBV3-1/TRBV3-2|TRBD2|TRBJ2-3|-
TGTGCCGGCAGCCTCGGGAGGAGGACGGATACGCAGTATTTT
CAGSLGRRTDTQYF
>TRBV15|TRBD1|TRBJ2-1|-
TGTGCCACCAGCTTAGACAGGGGGGCGAATGAGCAGTTCTTC
CATSLDRGANEQFF
>TRBV5-6|-|TRBJ1-5|few
TGTGCCAGCAGCTTGATGAGGCCCGGGGGCAATCAGCCCCAGCATTTT
CASSLMRPGGNQPQHF
>TRBV7-9|-|TRBJ1-2|once
TGTGCCAGCAGCGAGGGTACAACCTATGGCTGGACCTTC
CASSEGTTYGWTF
>TRBV28|TRBD1|TRBJ1-5|-
TGTGCCAGCAGCCCTCCTGTCCCGGGACAGGGGTCGAGGCCCCAGCATTTT
CASSPPVPGQGSRPQHF
>TRBV5-1|TRBD2|TRBJ2-5|-
TGCGCCAGCAGCTCTAGCGGGGGATCAGTGAGAGAGACCCAGTACTTC
CASSSSGGSVRETQYF
>TRBV27|-|TRBJ1-1|-
TGTGCCAGCAGTTTATCCATCGGGCGGGGAGCTTTCTTT
CASSLSIGRGAFF
>TRBV5-4|TRBD1|TRBJ2-7|-
TGTGCCAGCAGCCCAGCCCAAGGGACAGGGGACGAGCAGTACTTC
CASSPAQGTGDEQYF
>TRBV3-1/TRBV3-2|-|TRBJ1-2|-
TGTGCCAGCAGCCAGAGGGAGAGGGCGGTCGGCCATGGCTACACCTTC
CASSQRERAVGHGYTF
>TRBV7-9|TRBD1|TRBJ1-1|-
TGTGCCAGCAGCTTCACAGGGGACACTGAAGCTTTCTTT
CASSFTGDTEAFF
>TRBV6-2/TRBV6-3|TRBD1|TRBJ1-5|-
TGTGCCAGCAGTTACTCTCCAGGGGGCGGTCAGCCCCAGCATTTT
CASSYSPGGGQPQHF
>TRBV27|TRBD2|TRBJ2-1|-
TGTGCCAGCAGTTCTTTAAGCGGGGGCTTCAAGGGGAATGAGCAGTTCTTC
CASSSLSGGFKGNEQFF
>TRBV9|-|TRBJ2-1|-
TGTGCCAGCAGCGCCCCAGACATCGGTGAGCAGTTCTTC
CASSAPDIGEQFF
>TRBV27|-|TRBJ1-5|-
TGTGCCAGCAGTTTACAGGGAGGATTCAATCAGCCCCAGCATTTT
CASSLQGGFNQPQHF
>TRBV6-5|-|TRBJ2-7|-
TGTGCCAGCAGTTACTCCCAGGCCACCTACGAGCAGTACTTC
CASSYSQATYEQYF
>TRBV29-1|-|TRBJ2-5|once
TGCAGCGAGATACAGGGACCAGGGACCCAGTACTTC
CSEIQGPGTQYF
>TRBV4-3|TRBD1|TRBJ2-5|-
TGCGCCAGCAGCAGAGGGACAGGGGGAGTGGAGACCCAGTACTTC
CASSRGTGGVETQYF
>TRBV28|-|TRBJ2-7|-
TGTGCCAGCAGTTTGGGGGCTTGGGACACCGAGCAGTACTTC
CASSLGAWDTEQYF
>TRBV11-3|-|TRBJ2-7|once
TGTGCCAGCAGTCGCGGCGGGGACGAGCAGTACTTC
CASSRGGDEQYF
>TRBV27|-|TRBJ2-2|-
TGTGCCAAAAGTCCGCAGGGCGGCGGGGAGCTGTTTTTT
CAKSPQGGGELFF
>TRBV5-1|TRBD1|TRBJ1-1|few
TGCGCCAGCAGCTTGCCTCCGGGACAGGGAAATAGGAACACTGAAGCTTTCTTT
CASSLPPGQGNRNTEAFF
>TRBV5-1|-|TRBJ1-6|-
TGCGCCAGCAGCTTGCCTACAGAAAATTCACCCCTCCACTTT
CASSLPTENSPLHF
>TRBV27|TRBD2|TRBJ2-3|-
TGTGCCAGCAGTTTCGGTAGCGGGAGTTTTAGCACAGATACGCAGTATTTT
CASSFGSGSFSTDTQYF
>TRBV28|-|TRBJ1-1|-
TGTGCCAGCAGTTTCGTTGGACAGCCGAACACTGAAGCTTTCTTT
CASSFVGQPNTEAFF
>TRBV10-2|-|TRBJ1-1|once
TGCGCCAGCAGAACCCCCTTTAAGGACAGCAGGAACACTGAAGCTTTCTTT
CASRTPFKDSRNTEAFF
>TRBV24-1|-|TRBJ2-5|-
TGTGCCACCAGTAGGGGTAACCAAGAGACCCAGTACTTC
CATSRGNQETQYF
>TRBV28|-|TRBJ2-5|-
TGTGCCAGCAGTTTATTCAGGGCGCTGACCCAGTACTTC
CASSLFRALTQYF
>TRBV19|TRBD1|TRBJ1-6|-
TGTGCCAGTAGCCTAAGCCCAGGGGGTAATTCACCCCTCCACTTT
CASSLSPGGNSPLHF
>TRBV6-6|-|TRBJ2-5|-
TGTGCCAGCCTTGCCGGGAACCAAGAGACCCAGTACTTC
CASLAGNQETQYF
>TRBV4-2|TRBD1|TRBJ1-2|-
TGTGCCAGCAGCCAACCCGCCGGGACAGAGTATGGCTACACCTTC
CASSQPAGTEYGYTF
>TRBV7-9|-|TRBJ1-1|-
TGTGCCAGCAGCTTAGGGGGCCACAGGGTAGTAGCGGGAGCTTTCTTT
CASSLGGHRVVAGAFF
>TRBV13|TRBD2|TRBJ2-1|-
TGTGCCAGCAGCCCCCACTCCGGGACTAGCGGGTGGGGCTACAATGAGCAGTTCTTC
CASSPHSGTSGWGYNEQFF
>TRBV12-3/TRBV12-4|-|TRBJ1-6|once
TGTGCCAGCAGTCGGGACTCGGGCCAACCCCTCCACTTT
CASSRDSGQPLHF
>TRBV10-3|-|TRBJ1-4|once
TGTGCCACTCATGACTGGGGGGATGAAAAACTGTTTTTT
CATHDWGDEKLFF
>TRBV7-3|-|TRBJ2-5|-
TGTGCCAGCAGCTTAGACACAGGCCGGGAGACCCAGTACTTC
CASSLDTGRETQYF
>TRBV28|TRBD1|TRBJ1-1|-
TGTGCCAGCGGAACAGGGGGCGAGAACACTGAAGCTTTCTTT
CASGTGGENTEAFF
>TRBV6-5|-|TRBJ2-5|-
TGTGCCAGCAGCCAGTCCACAGGGCACCAAGAGACCCAGTACTTC
CASSQSTGHQETQYF